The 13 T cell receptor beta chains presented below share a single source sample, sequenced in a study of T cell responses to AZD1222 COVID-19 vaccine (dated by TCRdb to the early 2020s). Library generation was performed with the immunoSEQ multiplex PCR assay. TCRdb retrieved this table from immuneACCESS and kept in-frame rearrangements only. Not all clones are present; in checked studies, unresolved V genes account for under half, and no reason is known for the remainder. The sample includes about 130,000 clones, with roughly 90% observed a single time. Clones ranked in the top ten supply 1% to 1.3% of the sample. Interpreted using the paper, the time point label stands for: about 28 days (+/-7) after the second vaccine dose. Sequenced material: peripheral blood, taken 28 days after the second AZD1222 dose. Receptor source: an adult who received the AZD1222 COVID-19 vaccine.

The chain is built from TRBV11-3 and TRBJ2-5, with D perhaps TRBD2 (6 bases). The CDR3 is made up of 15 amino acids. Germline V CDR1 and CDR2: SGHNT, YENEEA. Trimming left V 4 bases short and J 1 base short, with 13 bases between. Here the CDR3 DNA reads TGTGCCAGCAGCTCCCTCTGGGGAGGCCAAGAGACCCAGTACTTC. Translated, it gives CASSSLWGGQETQYF.

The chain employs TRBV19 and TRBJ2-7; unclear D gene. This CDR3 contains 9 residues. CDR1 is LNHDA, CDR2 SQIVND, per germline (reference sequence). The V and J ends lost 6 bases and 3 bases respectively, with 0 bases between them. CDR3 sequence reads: CASSYEQYF. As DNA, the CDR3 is TGTGCCAGTAGCTACGAGCAGTACTTC.

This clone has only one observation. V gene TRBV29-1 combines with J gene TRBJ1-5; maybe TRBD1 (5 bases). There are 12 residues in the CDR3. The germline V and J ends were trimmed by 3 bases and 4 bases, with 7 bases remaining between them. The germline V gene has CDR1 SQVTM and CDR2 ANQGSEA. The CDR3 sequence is CSVEEGNQPQHF. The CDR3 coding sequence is TGCAGCGTTGAGGAGGGGAATCAGCCCCAGCATTTT.

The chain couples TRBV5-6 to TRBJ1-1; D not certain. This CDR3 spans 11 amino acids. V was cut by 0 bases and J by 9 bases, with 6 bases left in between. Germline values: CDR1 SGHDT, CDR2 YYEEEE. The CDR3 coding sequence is TGTGCCAGCAGCTTGGGCCACCAAGCTTTCTTT. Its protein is CASSLGHQAFF.

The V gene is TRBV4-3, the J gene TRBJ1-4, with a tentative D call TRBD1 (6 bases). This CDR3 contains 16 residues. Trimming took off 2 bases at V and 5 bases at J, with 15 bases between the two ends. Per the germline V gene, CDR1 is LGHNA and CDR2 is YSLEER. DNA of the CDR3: TGCGCCAGCAGCCAACTTTTCGGACAGAAGAATGAAAAACTGTTTTTT. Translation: CASSQLFGQKNEKLFF.

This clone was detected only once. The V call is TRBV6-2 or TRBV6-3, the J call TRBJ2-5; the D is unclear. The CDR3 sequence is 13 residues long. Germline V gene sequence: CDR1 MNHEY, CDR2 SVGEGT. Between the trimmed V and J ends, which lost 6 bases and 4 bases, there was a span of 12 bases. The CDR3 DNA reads TGTGCCAGCAGCTGGACCCAGTTAGAGACCCAGTACTTC. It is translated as CASSWTQLETQYF.

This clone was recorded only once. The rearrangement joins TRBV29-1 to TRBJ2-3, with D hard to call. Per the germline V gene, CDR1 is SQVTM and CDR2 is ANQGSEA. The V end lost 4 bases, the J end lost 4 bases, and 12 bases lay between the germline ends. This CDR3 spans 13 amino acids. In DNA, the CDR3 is TGCAGCGTTGTTGGGAATTTAGCAGATACGCAGTATTTT. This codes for CSVVGNLADTQYF.

The CDR3 region has the DNA TGTGCCAGCAGATCGGACAGGGGGCTGAATTCACCCCTCCACTTT. Translating gives CASRSDRGLNSPLHF. The V gene is TRBV11-2, the J gene TRBJ1-6, with 11 bases identical to TRBD1. CDR1 and CDR2 (germline): SGHAT, FQNNGV. The CDR3 covers 15 residues. With 6 bases clipped from V and 7 bases from J, the junction kept 5 bases outside the gene matches. Supplemented by reference TRBV11-2 and TRBJ1-6, the full variable domain reads EAGVAQSPRYKIIEKRQSVAFWCNPISGHATLYWYQQILGQGPKLLIQFQNNGVVDDSQLPKDRFSAERLKGVDSTLKIQPAKLEDSAVYLCASRSDRGLNSPLHFGNGTRLTVT.

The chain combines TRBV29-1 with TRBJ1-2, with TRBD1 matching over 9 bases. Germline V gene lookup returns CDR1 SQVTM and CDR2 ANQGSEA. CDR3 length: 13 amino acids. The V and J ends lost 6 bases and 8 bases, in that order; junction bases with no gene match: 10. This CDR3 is CSVAGTGRVGYTF. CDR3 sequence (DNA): TGCAGCGTGGCAGGGACAGGGCGGGTGGGCTACACCTTC.

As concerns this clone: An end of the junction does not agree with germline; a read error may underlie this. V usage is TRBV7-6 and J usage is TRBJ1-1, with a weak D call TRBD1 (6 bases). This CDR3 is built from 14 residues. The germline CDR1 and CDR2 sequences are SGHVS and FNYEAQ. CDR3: CASSTIGGRQGWGF. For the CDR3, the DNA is TGTGCCAGCAGCACTATTGGGGGCAGGCAAGGGTGGGGCTTT.

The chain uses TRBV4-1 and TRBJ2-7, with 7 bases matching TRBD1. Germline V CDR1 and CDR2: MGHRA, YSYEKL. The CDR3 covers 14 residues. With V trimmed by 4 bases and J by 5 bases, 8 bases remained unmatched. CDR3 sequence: CASSLDRVWNEQYF. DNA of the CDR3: TGCGCCAGCAGCCTCGACAGGGTGTGGAACGAGCAGTACTTC.

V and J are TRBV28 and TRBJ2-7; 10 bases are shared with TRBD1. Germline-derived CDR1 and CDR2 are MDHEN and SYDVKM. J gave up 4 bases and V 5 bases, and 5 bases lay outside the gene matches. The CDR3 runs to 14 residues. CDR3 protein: CASSPGDRGYEQYF. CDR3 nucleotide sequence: TGTGCCAGCAGTCCCGGGGACAGGGGATACGAGCAGTACTTC.

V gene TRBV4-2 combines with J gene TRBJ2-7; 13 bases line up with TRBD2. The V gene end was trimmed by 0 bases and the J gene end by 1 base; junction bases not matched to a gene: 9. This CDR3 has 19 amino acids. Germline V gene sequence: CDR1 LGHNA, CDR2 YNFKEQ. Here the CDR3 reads CASSQDRLAGGFRSYEQYF. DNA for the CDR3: TGTGCCAGCAGCCAAGATAGACTAGCGGGGGGTTTTAGGTCCTACGAGCAGTACTTC.